The present entry profiles one T cell receptor beta chain with its context. This specimen belongs to a study of blood T cell repertoires in COVID-19. Study details: From T cells, B-cell-depleted T cells, or PBMCs came the material, which was cDNA or gDNA.

Only in-frame clones appear in the TCRdb table, and some are missing; sequencing was by immunoSEQ multiplex PCR. The sample includes approximately 250,000 clones, about 91% of them seen just once. Trimming cost V 0 bases and J 7 bases, with 10 bases left between them. Germline V gene lookup returns CDR1 SGHTA and CDR2 FQGTGA. This CDR3 is built from 14 residues. Clinical history reported by participants formed the basis on which cohorts were assigned. The sample consisted of PBMCs or T cells enriched from blood (not recorded which). The source is a man aged 35-49 years who had been exposed to COVID-19. The J gene is TRBJ2-1, the V gene TRBV7-3, with D possibly matching TRBD1 (5 bases). The CDR3: CASSLTVSGNEQFF. The CDR3 bases are TGTGCCAGCAGCTTAACGGTTTCAGGGAATGAGCAGTTCTTC.